The 15 T cell receptor beta chains below come from one sample, sequenced in a study of cytomegalovirus exposure and HLA in healthy donors. The data were produced by immunoSEQ multiplex PCR, yet TCRdb's version contains in-frame clones alone and is incomplete. The sample comprises roughly 190,000 clones, around nine tenths of which are singletons, and 7.2% rests with the top ten. Sequenced input: PBMCs. The receptors here all came from a man younger than 40 in good health and CMV-seropositive.

This clone showed up just once. This sequence joins TRBV6-1 and TRBJ2-3; TRBD1 aligns across 9 bases. J was trimmed by 7 bases and V by 5 bases; bases with no gene match: 4. The germline CDR1 and CDR2 sequences are MNHNS and SASEGT. The CDR3 is made up of 13 amino acids. The CDR3 nucleotides are TGTGCCAGCAGTTTGGACAGGGGATATACGCAGTATTTT. Its translation is CASSLDRGYTQYF.

This clone was picked up one time. This sequence joins TRBV19 and TRBJ2-7, with 8 bases that match TRBD2. This CDR3 comprises 16 residues. From germline, CDR1 is LNHDA and CDR2 SQIVND (reference sequence). The J segment lost 3 bases and the V segment lost 5 bases, leaving 12 bases of the junction unmatched. Here the CDR3 reads CASSLTGGAVIYEQYF. Written as DNA, the CDR3 is TGTGCCAGTAGTCTCACCGGGGGGGCAGTTATCTACGAGCAGTACTTC.

V gene TRBV28 combines with J gene TRBJ2-5, with 10 bases lining up with TRBD2. Germline lookup yields CDR1 MDHEN and CDR2 SYDVKM. The CDR3 spans 15 residues. V was clipped by 5 bases and J by 3 bases; unmatched bases: 6. The CDR3 DNA is TGTGCCAGCAGTGAAAAAGCGGGAGGGAAAGAGACCCAGTACTTC. Translated, it gives CASSEKAGGKETQYF.

Notes on this clone: A far larger clone lies a single base away; this is likely a read error. This chain joins TRBV28 and TRBJ2-6; maybe TRBD1 (6 bases). This CDR3 contains 16 residues. In germline, CDR1 is MDHEN, CDR2 SYDVKM. The DNA for the CDR3 is TGTGCCAGCACCCTCGGGCAGGGGTCCGGGGCCAACATCCTGACTTTC. Protein sequence: CASTLGQGSGANILTF.

This clone has only one observation. CDR3 loop: CASSQGSQVPGYTF. The CDR3 region has the DNA TGTGCCAGCAGCCAAGGTTCACAGGTGCCTGGCTACACCTTC. This chain uses TRBV4-2 with TRBJ1-2; the D gene is possibly TRBD1 (5 bases). The ends were cut back, 1 base at V and 7 bases at J, with 13 bases in the middle. This CDR3 has 14 amino acids. Germline loops: CDR1 LGHNA, CDR2 YNFKEQ.

This chain joins TRBV9 and TRBJ2-3, with D possibly matching TRBD2 (5 bases). This CDR3 contains 12 residues. The V gene lost 3 bases and the J gene lost 5 bases, with 7 bases spanning the gap. Germline V gives CDR1 SGDLS, CDR2 YYNGEE. The CDR3 DNA reads as TGTGCCAGCAGCGGAGAGGGAGATACGCAGTATTTT. Translated: CASSGEGDTQYF.

V usage is TRBV30 and J usage is TRBJ2-5; D unresolved. V dropped 5 bases and J dropped 4 bases, with 23 bases sitting between them. The germline V gene has CDR1 GTSNPN and CDR2 SVGIG (reference sequence). The CDR3 runs 16 residues. The CDR3 region has the DNA TGTGCCTGGGCGCCTCTAGGCGGAAGGCCTGGAGAGACCCAGTACTTC. As protein: CAWAPLGGRPGETQYF.

This clone rates as medium-sized (0.01 to 0.1%). The chain recombines TRBV6-5 with TRBJ2-7; D is uncertain. The germline gives CDR1 MNHEY, CDR2 SVGAGI. The length of the CDR3 is 13 residues. Trimming took 2 bases from V and 4 from J, leaving 9 bases between them. DNA for the CDR3: TGTGCCAGCAGTTACGCCAGTGCGTACGAGCAGTACTTC. Translated: CASSYASAYEQYF.

The chain couples TRBV21-1 to TRBJ1-5. TRBV21-1 is a recognized pseudogene. This CDR3 contains 14 residues. CDR3 nucleotides: TGTGCCAGCAGCCAGAGGGGGGGTGGACAGCCCCAGCATTTT. Protein sequence: CASSQRGGGQPQHF.

The chain carries TRBV7-6 and TRBJ2-7, with D perhaps matching TRBD1 (6 bases). The CDR3 is 15 amino acids. The germline V gene encodes CDR1 SGHVS and CDR2 FNYEAQ. V was pared by 5 bases and J by 5 bases, with 19 bases between. The CDR3 nucleotides are TGTGCCAGCAGCCCGGAAGCAACAGGGTACCACGAGCAGTACTTC. Amino acid sequence: CASSPEATGYHEQYF.

The J gene is TRBJ1-1, the V gene TRBV6-1, with D uncertain. V was cut by 1 base and J by 1 base, with 10 bases left in between. Germline lookup yields CDR1 MNHNS and CDR2 SASEGT. This CDR3 is built from 15 residues. CDR3 sequence reads: CASSEGNDGNTEAFF. Here the CDR3 DNA reads TGTGCCAGCAGTGAAGGGAACGACGGGAACACTGAAGCTTTCTTT.

The chain joins TRBV12-1 to TRBJ2-3. TRBV12-1 is a pseudogene. The CDR3 runs to 12 residues. The CDR3 protein is CASSFVTDTQYF. The CDR3 nucleotides read TGTGCCAGCAGCTTTGTCACAGATACGCAGTATTTT.

The gene calls are TRBV25-1 and TRBJ2-7, with D hard to call. V shed 9 bases and J shed 5 bases, with 8 bases lying between them. CDR1 and CDR2 from the germline V gene are MGHDK and SYGVNS. This CDR3 has 10 amino acids. As DNA, the CDR3 is TGTGCCAGTTTGAAGCACGAGCAGTACTTC. Translated: CASLKHEQYF.

This clone was seen only once. This chain links TRBV18 with TRBJ2-5; a weak D match, TRBD2 (6 bases). This CDR3 region has 14 residues. Germline loops: CDR1 KGHSH, CDR2 LQKENI. The germline V and J ends were trimmed by 0 bases and 4 bases, with 9 bases remaining between them. The DNA of the CDR3 is TGTGCCAGCTCACCACCGGAGGGCACAGAGACCCAGTACTTC. It specifies CASSPPEGTETQYF.

This chain connects TRBV15 to TRBJ2-3; weak D call: TRBD1 (6 bases). V was trimmed by 6 bases and J by 2 bases, leaving 15 bases between them. The CDR3 is 15 amino acids. Per germline, CDR1 LNHNV and CDR2 YYDKDF (reference sequence). The CDR3 here is CATSHGTSATDTQYF. DNA for the CDR3: TGTGCCACCAGTCACGGGACAAGCGCCACAGATACGCAGTATTTT.